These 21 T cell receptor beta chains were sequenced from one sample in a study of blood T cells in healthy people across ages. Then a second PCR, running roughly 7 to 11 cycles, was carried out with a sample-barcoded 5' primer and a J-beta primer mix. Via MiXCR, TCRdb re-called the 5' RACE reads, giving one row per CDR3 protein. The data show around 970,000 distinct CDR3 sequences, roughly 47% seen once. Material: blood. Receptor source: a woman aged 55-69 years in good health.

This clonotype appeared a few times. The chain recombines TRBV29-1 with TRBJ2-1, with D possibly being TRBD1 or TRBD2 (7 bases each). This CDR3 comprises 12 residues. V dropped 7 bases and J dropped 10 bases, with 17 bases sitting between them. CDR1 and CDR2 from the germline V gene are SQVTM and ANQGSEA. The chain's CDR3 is CSEQRQGGEQFF. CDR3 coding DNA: TGCAGCGAGCAGAGACAGGGAGGGGAGCAGTTCTTC.

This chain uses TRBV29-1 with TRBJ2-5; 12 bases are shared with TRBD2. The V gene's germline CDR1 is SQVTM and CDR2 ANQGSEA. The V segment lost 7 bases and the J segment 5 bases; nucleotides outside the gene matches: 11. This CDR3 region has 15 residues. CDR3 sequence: CSAENPTSGGETQYF. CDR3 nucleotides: TGCAGCGCCGAAAACCCGACTAGCGGGGGCGAGACCCAGTACTTC.

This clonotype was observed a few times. This CDR3 is CASSLSGRRLETQYF. The CDR3 nucleotides are TGTGCCAGCAGCTTGAGTGGGAGAAGGCTAGAGACCCAGTACTTC. The chain recombines TRBV7-9 with TRBJ2-5, with D perhaps matching TRBD2 (5 bases). V dropped 3 bases and J dropped 4 bases, with 15 bases sitting between them. From germline, CDR1 is SEHNR and CDR2 FQNEAQ (reference sequence). The CDR3 sequence is 15 residues long.

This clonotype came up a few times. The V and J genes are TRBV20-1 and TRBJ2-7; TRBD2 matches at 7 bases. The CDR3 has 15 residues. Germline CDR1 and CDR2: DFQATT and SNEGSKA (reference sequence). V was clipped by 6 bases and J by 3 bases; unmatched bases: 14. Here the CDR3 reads CSAPRSTGGFYEQYF. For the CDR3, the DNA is TGCAGTGCCCCTCGATCCACGGGAGGATTCTACGAGCAGTACTTC.

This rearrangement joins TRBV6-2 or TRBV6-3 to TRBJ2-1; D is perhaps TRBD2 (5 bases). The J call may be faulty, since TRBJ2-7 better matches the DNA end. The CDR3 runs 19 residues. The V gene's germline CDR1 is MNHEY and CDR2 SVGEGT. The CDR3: CASSYSTSAVKSSYNEQYF. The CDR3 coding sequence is TGTGCCAGCAGTTACTCGACCTCAGCGGTTAAAAGCTCCTACAATGAGCAGTACTTC.

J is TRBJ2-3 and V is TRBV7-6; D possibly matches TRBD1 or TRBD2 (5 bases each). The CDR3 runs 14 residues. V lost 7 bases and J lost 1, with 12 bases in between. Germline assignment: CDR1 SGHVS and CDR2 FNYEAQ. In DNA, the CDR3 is TGTGCCAGCATACGGGGCATTGGCACAGATACGCAGTATTTT. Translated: CASIRGIGTDTQYF.

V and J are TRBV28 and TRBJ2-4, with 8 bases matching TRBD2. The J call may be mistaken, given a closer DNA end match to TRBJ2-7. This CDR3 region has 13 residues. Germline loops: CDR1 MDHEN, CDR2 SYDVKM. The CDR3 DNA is TGTGCCAGCACGGGGGGGTCATTGGCCGAGCAGTACTTC. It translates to CASTGGSLAEQYF.

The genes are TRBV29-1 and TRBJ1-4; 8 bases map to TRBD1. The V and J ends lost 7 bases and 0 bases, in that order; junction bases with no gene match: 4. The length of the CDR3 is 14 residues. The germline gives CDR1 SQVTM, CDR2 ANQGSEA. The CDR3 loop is CSAGQGATNEKLFF. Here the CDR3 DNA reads TGCAGCGCAGGACAGGGCGCAACTAATGAAAAACTGTTTTTT. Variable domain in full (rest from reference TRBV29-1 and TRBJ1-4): SAVISQKPSRDICQRGTSLTIQCQVDSQVTMMFWYRQQPGQSLTLIATANQGSEATYESGFVIDKFPISRPNLTFSTLTVSNMSPEDSSIYLCSAGQGATNEKLFFGSGTQLSVL.

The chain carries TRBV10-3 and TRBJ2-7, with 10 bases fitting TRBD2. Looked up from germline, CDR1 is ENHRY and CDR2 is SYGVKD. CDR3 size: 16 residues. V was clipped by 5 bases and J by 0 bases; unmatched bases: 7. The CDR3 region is CAISPTGTSVSYEQYF. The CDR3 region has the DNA TGTGCCATCAGTCCAACCGGGACTAGCGTCTCCTACGAGCAGTACTTC.

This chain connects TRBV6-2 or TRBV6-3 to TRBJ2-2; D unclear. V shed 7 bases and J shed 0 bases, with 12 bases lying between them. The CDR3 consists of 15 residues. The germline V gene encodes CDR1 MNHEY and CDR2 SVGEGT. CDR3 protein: CASTDGGANTGELFF. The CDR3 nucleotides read TGTGCCAGCACGGACGGTGGGGCGAACACCGGGGAGCTGTTTTTT.

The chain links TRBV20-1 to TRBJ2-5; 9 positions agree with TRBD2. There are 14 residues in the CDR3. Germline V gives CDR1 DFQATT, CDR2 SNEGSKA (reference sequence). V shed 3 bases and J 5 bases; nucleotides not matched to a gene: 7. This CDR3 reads CSARSLAGMETQYF. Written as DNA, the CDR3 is TGCAGTGCTAGGTCGCTAGCGGGAATGGAGACCCAGTACTTC.

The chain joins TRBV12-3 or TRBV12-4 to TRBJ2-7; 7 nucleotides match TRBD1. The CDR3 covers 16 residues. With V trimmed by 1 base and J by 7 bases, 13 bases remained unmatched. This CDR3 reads CASSLGQGLKFNEQYF. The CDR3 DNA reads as TGTGCCAGCAGTTTAGGACAGGGTCTTAAGTTTAATGAGCAGTACTTC.

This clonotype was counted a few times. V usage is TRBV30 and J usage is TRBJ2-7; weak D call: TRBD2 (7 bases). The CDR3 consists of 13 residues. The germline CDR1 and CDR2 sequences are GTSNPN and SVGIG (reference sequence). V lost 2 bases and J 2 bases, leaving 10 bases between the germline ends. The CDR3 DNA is TGTGCCTGGAGTCGAGGGGGGGCCTACGAGCAGTACTTC. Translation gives CAWSRGGAYEQYF. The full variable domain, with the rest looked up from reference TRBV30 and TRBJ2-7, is SQTIHQWPATLVQPVGSPLSLECTVEGTSNPNLYWYRQAAGRGLQLLFYSVGIGQISSEVPQNLSASRPQDRQFILSSKKLLLSDSGFYLCAWSRGGAYEQYFGPGTRLTVT.

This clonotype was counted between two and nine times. CDR3 region: CASSQPGGRPSLLTDTQYF. DNA of the CDR3: TGCGCCAGCAGCCAACCGGGGGGCCGCCCCAGTCTTCTCACAGATACGCAGTATTTT. The V call is TRBV4-1, the J call TRBJ2-3, with D tentatively TRBD2 (7 bases). Trimming removed 2 bases from V and 2 bases from J, with 23 bases in between. This CDR3 comprises 19 residues. The germline V gene encodes CDR1 MGHRA and CDR2 YSYEKL.

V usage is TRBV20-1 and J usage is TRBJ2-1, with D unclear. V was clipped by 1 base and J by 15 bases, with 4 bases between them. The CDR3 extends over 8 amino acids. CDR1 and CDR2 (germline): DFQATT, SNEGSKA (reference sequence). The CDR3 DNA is TGCAGTGCTAGAGGGCGGTTCTTC. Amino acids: CSARGRFF.

The CDR3 loop is CASSLDVSPYEQYF. In DNA form, the CDR3 reads TGTGCCAGCAGCTTAGATGTCAGCCCCTACGAGCAGTACTTC. The chain joins TRBV7-6 to TRBJ2-7; D gene ambiguous. The V end was cut by 1 base, the J end by 2 bases, with 9 bases between. This CDR3 comprises 14 residues. The germline CDR1 and CDR2 sequences are SGHVS and FNYEAQ.

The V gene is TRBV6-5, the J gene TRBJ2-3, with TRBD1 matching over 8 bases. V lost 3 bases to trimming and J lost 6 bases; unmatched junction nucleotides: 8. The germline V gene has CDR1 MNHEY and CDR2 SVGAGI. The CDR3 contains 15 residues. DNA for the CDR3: TGTGCCAGCAGTTATCTCTCGACAGGGGTTGATACGCAGTATTTT. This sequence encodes CASSYLSTGVDTQYF.

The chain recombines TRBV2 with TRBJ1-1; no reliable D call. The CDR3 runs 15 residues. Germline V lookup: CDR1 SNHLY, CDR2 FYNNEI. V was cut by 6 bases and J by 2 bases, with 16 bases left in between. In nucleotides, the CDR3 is TGTGCCAGCAGGGGCCGGGAAGGGATAAACACTGAAGCTTTCTTT. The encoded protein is CASRGREGINTEAFF.

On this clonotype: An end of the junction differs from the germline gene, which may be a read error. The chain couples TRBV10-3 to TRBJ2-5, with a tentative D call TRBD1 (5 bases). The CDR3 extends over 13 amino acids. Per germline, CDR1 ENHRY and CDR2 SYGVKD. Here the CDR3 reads CTISDGQGLVQYF. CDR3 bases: TGTACCATCAGTGATGGTCAGGGTCTAGTGCAGTACTTC.

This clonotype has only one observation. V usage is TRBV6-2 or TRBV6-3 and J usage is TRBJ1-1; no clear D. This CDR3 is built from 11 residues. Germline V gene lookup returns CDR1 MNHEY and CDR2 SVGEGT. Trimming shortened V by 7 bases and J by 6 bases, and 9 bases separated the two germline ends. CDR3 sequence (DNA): TGTGCCAGCATGCGACTCTCTGAAGCTTTCTTT. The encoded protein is CASMRLSEAFF.

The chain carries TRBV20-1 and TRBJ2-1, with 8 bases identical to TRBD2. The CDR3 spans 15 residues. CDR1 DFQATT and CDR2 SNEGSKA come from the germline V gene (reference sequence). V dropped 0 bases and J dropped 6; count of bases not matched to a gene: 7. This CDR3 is CSARDLAGPSNEQFF. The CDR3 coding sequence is TGCAGTGCTAGAGATCTAGCGGGTCCCTCCAATGAGCAGTTCTTC.